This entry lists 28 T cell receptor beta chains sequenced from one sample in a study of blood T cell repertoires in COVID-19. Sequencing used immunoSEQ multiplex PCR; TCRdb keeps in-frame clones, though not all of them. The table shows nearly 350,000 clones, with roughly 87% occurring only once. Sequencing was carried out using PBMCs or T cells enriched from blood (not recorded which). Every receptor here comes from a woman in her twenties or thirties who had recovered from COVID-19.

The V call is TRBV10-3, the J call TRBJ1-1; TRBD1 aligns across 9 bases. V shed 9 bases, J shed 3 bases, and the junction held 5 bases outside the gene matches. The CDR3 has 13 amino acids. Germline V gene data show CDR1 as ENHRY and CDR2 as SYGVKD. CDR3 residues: CAIRQGGDTEAFF. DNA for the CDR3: TGTGCCATAAGACAGGGGGGTGACACTGAAGCTTTCTTT.

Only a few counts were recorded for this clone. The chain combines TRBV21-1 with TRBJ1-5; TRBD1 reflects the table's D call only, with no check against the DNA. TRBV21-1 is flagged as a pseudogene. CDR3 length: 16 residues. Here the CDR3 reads CASSTRDREGSQPQHF. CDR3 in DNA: TGTGCCAGCAGCACGAGGGACAGGGAGGGGAGTCAGCCCCAGCATTTT.

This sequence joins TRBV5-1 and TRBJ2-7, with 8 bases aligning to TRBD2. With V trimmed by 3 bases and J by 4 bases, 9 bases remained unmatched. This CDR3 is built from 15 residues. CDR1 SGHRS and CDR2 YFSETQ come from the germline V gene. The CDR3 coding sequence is TGCGCCAGCAGCTGGGGGAGTAGCGGGGAATACGAGCAGTACTTC. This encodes CASSWGSSGEYEQYF.

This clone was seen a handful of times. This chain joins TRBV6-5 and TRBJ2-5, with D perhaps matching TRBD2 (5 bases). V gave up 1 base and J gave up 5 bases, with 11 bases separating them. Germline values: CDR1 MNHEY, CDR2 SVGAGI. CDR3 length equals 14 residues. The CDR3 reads CASSYLGSGETQYF. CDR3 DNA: TGTGCCAGCAGTTACTTGGGGAGTGGGGAGACCCAGTACTTC.

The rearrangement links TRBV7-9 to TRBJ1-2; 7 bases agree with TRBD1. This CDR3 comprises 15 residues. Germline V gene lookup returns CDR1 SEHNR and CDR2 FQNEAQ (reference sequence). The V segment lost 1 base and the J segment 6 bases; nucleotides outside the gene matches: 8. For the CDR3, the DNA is TGTGCCAGCAGCTTAGTTCAGGGGGTCAGTCATGGCTACACCTTC. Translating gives CASSLVQGVSHGYTF.

As DNA, the CDR3 is TGTGCCAGCAGTTCAGACAGGGACGCCTACAATGAGCAGTTCTTC. Translating gives CASSSDRDAYNEQFF. V and J are TRBV6-5 and TRBJ2-1, with TRBD1 matching over 7 bases. Germline V gene data show CDR1 as MNHEY and CDR2 as SVGAGI. V trimming: 4 bases; J trimming: 2 bases; junction bases outside the gene matches: 5. The CDR3 sequence is 15 residues long.

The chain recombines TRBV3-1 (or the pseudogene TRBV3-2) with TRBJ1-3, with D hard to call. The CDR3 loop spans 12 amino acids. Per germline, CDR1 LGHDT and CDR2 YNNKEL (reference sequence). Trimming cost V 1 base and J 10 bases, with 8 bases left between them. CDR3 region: CASSQGTGTIYF. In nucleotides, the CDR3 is TGTGCCAGCAGCCAAGGGACTGGAACCATATATTTT.

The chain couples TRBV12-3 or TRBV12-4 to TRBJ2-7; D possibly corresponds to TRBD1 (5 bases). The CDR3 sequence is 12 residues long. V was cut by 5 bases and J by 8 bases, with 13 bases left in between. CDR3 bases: TGTGCCAGCAGTACCTCAGGGTACCAGCAGTACTTC. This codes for CASSTSGYQQYF.

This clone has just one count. CDR3 region: CSASKGGTNTEAFF. In nucleotides, the CDR3 is TGCAGTGCTAGTAAGGGCGGGACGAACACTGAAGCTTTCTTT. The chain links TRBV20-1 to TRBJ1-1, with D perhaps TRBD1 (5 bases). The germline gives CDR1 DFQATT, CDR2 SNEGSKA (reference sequence). The CDR3 is 14 amino acids. Trimming removed 3 bases at V and 1 base at J, with 12 bases between.

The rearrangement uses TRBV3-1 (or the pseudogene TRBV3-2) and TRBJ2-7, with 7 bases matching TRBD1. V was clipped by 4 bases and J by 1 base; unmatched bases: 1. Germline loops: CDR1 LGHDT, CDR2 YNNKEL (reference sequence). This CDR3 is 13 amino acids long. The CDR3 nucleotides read TGTGCCAGCAGCCCGGGACAGTCCTACGAGCAGTACTTC. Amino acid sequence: CASSPGQSYEQYF.

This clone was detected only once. This chain's CDR3 is CASSHGAEPEAFF. CDR3 nucleotides: TGTGCCAGCAGCCATGGGGCGGAACCTGAAGCTTTCTTT. The V call is TRBV5-5, the J call TRBJ1-1, with TRBD1 as a possible D gene (5 bases). CDR1 is SGHKS, CDR2 YYEKEE, per germline (reference sequence). This CDR3 is built from 13 residues. V was pared by 4 bases and J by 6 bases, with 13 bases between.

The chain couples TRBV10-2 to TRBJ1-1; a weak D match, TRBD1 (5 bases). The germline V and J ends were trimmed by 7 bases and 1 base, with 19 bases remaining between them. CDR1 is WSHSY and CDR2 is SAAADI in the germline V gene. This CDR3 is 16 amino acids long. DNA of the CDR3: TGCGCCAGCACCCACCCGGCGGGGGTAAAGAACACTGAAGCTTTCTTT. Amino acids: CASTHPAGVKNTEAFF.

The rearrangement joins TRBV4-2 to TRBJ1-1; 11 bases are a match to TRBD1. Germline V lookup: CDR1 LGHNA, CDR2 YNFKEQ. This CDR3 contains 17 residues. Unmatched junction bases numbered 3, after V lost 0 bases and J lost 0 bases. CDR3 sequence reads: CASSQDGQGAMNTEAFF. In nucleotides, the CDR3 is TGTGCCAGCAGCCAAGATGGACAGGGGGCGATGAACACTGAAGCTTTCTTT.

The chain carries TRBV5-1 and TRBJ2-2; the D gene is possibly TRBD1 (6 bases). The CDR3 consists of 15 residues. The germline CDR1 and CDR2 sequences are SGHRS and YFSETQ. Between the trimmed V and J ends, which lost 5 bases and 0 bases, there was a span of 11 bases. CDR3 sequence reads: CASSTTGANTGELFF. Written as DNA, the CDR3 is TGCGCCAGCAGTACGACAGGAGCGAACACCGGGGAGCTGTTTTTT.

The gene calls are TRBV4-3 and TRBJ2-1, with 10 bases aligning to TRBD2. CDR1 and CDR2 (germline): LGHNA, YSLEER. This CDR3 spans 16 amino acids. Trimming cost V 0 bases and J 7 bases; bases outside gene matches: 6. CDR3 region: CASSQDRLAGVNEQFF. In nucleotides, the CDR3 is TGCGCCAGCAGCCAAGATAGGCTAGCGGGGGTGAATGAGCAGTTCTTC.

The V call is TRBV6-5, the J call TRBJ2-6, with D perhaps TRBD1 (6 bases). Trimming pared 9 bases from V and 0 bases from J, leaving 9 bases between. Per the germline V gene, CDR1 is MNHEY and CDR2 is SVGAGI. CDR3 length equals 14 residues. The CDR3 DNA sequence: TGTGCCAGTCGGACAGTCTCTGGGGCCAACGTCCTGACTTTC. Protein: CASRTVSGANVLTF.

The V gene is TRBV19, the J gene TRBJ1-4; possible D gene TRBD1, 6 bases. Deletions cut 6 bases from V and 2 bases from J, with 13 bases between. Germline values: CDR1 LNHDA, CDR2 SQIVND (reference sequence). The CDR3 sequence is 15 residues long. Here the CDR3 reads CASRVQGHTNEKLFF. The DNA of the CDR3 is TGTGCCAGTAGGGTACAGGGCCACACTAATGAAAAACTGTTTTTT.

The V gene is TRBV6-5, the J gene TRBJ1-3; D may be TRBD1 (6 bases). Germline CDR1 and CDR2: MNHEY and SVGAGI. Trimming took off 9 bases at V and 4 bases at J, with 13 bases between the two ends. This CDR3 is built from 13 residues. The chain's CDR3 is CASNREPGNTIYF. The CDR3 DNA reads TGTGCCAGTAACAGGGAGCCGGGAAACACCATATATTTT.

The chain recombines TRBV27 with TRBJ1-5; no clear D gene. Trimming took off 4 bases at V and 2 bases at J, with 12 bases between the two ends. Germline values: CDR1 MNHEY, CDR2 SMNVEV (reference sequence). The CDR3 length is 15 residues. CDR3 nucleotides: TGTGCCAGCAGTTCACTTGGGGAGGGCAATCAGCCCCAGCATTTT. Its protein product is CASSSLGEGNQPQHF.

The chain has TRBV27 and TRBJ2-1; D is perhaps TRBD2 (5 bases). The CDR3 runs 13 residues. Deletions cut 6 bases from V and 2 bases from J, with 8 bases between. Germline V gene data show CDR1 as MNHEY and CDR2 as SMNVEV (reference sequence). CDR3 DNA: TGTGCCAGCAGACTAGGGACCTACAATGAGCAGTTCTTC. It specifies CASRLGTYNEQFF.

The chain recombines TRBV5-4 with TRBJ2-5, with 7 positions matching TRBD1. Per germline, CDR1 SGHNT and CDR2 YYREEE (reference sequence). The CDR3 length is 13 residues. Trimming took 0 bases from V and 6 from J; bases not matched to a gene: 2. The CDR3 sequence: CASSLDRGKTQYF. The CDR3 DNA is TGTGCCAGCAGCTTGGACAGGGGAAAGACCCAGTACTTC.

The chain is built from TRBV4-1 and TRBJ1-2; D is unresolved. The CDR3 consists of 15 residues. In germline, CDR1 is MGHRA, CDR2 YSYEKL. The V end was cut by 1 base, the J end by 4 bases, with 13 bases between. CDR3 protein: CASSQVPGSAYGYTF. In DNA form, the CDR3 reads TGCGCCAGCAGCCAAGTCCCGGGATCCGCCTATGGCTACACCTTC.

The CDR3 is CASSQEDTQYF. DNA for the CDR3: TGCGCCAGCAGCCAAGAGGATACGCAGTATTTT. V gene TRBV5-1 combines with J gene TRBJ2-3, with D unresolved. The CDR3 consists of 11 residues. V shed 4 bases and J shed 6 bases, with 6 bases lying between them. CDR1 SGHRS and CDR2 YFSETQ come from the germline V gene. Variable domain in full (rest from reference TRBV5-1 and TRBJ2-3): KAGVTQTPRYLIKTRGQQVTLSCSPISGHRSVSWYQQTPGQGLQFLFEYFSETQRNKGNFPGRFSGRQFSNSRSEMNVSTLELGDSALYLCASSQEDTQYFGPGTRLTVL.

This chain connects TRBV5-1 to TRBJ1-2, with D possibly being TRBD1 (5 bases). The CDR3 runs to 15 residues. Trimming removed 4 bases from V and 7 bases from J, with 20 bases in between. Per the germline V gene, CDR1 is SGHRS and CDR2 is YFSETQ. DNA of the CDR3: TGCGCCAGCAGCCCTCGTAGTTCAGGGTCGGCTGGCTACACCTTC. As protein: CASSPRSSGSAGYTF.

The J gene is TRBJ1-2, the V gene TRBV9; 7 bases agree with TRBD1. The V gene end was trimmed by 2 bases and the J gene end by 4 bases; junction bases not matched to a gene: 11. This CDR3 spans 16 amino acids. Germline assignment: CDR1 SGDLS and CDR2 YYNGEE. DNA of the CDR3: TGTGCCAGCAGCGTTTTCGACAGGGTAGGGTCCTATGGCTACACCTTC. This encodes CASSVFDRVGSYGYTF.

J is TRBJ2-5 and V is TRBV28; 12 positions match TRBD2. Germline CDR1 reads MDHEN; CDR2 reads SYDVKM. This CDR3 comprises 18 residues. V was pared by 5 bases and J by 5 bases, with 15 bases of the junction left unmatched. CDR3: CASSPRKASGGARETQYF. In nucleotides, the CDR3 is TGTGCCAGCAGTCCCCGTAAGGCTAGCGGGGGGGCCAGGGAGACCCAGTACTTC.

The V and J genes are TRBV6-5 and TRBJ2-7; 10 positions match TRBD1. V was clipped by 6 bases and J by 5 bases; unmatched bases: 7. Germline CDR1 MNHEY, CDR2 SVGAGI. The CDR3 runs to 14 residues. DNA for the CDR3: TGTGCCAGCAGGAAGACAGGGGGCTTCGACGAGCAGTACTTC. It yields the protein CASRKTGGFDEQYF.

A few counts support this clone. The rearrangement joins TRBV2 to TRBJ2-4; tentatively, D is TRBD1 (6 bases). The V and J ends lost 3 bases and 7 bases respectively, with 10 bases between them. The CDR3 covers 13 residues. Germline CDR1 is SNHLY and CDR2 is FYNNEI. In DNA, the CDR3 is TGTGCCAGCAGTGACGATAGGGGGAACATTCAGTACTTC. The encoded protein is CASSDDRGNIQYF.